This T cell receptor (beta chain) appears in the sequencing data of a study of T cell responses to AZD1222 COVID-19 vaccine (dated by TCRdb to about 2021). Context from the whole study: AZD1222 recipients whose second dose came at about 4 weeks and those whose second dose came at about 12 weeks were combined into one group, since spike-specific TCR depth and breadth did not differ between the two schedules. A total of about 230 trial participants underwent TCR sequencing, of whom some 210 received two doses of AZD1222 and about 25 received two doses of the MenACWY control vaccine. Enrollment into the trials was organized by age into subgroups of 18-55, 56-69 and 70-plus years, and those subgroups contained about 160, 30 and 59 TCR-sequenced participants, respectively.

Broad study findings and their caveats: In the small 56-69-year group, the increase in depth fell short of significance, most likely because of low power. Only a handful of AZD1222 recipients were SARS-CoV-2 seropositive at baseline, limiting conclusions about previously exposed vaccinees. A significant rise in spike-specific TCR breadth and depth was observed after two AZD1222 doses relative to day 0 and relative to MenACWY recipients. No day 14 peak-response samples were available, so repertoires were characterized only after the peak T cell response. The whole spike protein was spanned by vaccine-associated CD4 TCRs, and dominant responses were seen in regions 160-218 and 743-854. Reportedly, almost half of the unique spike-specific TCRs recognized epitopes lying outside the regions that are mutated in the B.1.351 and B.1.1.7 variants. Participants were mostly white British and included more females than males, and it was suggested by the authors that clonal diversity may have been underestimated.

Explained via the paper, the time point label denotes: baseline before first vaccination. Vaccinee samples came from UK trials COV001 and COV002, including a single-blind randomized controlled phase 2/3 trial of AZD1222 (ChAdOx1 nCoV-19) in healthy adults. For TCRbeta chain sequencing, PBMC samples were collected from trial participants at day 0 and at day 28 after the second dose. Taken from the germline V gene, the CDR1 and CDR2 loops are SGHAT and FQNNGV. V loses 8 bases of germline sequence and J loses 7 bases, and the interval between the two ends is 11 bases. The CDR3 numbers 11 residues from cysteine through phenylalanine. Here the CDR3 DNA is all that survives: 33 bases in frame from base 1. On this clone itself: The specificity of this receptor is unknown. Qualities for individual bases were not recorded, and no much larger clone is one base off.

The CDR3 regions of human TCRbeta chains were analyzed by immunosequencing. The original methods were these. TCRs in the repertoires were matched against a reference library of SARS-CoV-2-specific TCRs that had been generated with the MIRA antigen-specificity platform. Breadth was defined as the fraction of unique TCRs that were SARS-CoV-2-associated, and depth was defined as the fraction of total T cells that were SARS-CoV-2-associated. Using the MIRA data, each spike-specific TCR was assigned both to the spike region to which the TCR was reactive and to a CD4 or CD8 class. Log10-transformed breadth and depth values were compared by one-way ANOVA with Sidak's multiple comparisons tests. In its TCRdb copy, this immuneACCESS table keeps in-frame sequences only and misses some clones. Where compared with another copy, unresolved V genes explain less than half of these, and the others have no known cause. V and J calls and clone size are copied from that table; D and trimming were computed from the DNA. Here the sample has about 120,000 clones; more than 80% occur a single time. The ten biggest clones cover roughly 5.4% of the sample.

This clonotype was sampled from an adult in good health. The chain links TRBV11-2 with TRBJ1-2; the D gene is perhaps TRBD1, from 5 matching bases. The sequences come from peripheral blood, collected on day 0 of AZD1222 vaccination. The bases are TGTGCCAGCGGCACTAGGGGTGGCTACACCTTC. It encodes CASGTRGGYTF.